This TCR beta chain was identified during a study of T cells in Graves' hyperthyroidism and ophthalmopathy. Amplification of TCR beta CDR3 regions was performed using RNA transcripts as template. Primed by the HTBI set, a first-round RT-PCR was run on the TCR CDR3. TCRdb re-called the multiplex PCR reads with MiXCR, one entry per CDR3 protein. The table shows about 600,000 distinct CDR3 sequences, with approximately 15% occurring only once. This clonotype has just a few counts. This CDR3 has 11 amino acids. V lost 4 bases and J lost 6, with 8 bases in between. Looked up from germline, CDR1 is SQVTM and CDR2 is ANQGSEA.

The chain links TRBV29-1 to TRBJ2-3; D is perhaps TRBD2 (5 bases). The receptor was derived from a young woman with Graves' ophthalmopathy. The sequencing input was blood. For the CDR3, the DNA is TGCAGCGTTGTCACGGGGGATACGCAGTATTTT. Translated, it gives CSVVTGDTQYF.